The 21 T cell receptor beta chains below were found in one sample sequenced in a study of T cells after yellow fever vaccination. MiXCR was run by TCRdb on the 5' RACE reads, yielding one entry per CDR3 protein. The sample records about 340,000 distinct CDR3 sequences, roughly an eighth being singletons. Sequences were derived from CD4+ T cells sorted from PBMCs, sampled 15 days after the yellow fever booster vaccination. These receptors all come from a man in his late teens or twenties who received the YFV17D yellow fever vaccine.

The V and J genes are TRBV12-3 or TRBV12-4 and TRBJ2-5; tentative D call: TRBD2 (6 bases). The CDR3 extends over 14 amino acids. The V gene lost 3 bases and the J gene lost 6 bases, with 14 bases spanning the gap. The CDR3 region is CASSLGRRSKTQYF. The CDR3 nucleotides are TGTGCCAGCAGTTTGGGGAGGCGCTCCAAGACCCAGTACTTC.

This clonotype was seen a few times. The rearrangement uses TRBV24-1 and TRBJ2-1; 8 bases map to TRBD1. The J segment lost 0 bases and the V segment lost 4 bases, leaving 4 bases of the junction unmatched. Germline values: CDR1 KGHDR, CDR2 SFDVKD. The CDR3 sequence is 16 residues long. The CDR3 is CATSDRTGSSYNEQFF. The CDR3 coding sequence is TGTGCCACCAGTGACCGGACAGGGAGCTCCTACAATGAGCAGTTCTTC.

The CDR3 nucleotides read TGTGCCAGCAGTTTCGGGACAGGGAGTGGCTACACCTTC. It codes for CASSFGTGSGYTF. The chain uses TRBV12-3 or TRBV12-4 and TRBJ1-2; 9 bases agree with TRBD1. The CDR3 length is 13 residues. The trim removed 3 bases at V and 7 bases at J, leaving 3 bases unmatched.

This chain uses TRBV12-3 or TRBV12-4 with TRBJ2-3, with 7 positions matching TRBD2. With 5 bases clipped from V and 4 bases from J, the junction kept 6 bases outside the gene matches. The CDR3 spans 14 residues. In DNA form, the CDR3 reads TGTGCCAGCAGTCCTACTAGCGCAGCAGATACGCAGTATTTT. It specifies CASSPTSAADTQYF.

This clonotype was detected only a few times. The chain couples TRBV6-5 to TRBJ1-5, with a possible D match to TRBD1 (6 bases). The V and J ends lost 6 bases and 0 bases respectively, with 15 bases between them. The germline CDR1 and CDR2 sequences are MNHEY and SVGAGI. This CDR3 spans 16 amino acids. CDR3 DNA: TGTGCCAGCAGGTCACGCGGGGGACATAGCAATCAGCCCCAGCATTTT. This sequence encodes CASRSRGGHSNQPQHF.

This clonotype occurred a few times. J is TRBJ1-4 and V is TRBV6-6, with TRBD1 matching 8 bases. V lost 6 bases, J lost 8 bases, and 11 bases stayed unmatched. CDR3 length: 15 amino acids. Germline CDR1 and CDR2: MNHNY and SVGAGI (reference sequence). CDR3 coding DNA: TGTGCCAGCAGGTTTGACAGGGGTGGAGGAGAAAAACTGTTTTTT. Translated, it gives CASRFDRGGGEKLFF.

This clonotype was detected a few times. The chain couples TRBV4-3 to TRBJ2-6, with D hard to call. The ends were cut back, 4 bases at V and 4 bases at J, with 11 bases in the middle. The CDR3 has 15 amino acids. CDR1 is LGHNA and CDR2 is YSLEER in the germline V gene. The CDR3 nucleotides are TGCGCCAGCAGCCTCGACGTCGGAGGGGCCAACGTCCTGACTTTC. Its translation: CASSLDVGGANVLTF.

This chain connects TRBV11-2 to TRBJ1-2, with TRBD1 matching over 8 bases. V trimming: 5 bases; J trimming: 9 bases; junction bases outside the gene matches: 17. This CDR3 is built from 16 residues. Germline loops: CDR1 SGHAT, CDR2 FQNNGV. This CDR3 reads CASSPRQGSVGNSYTF. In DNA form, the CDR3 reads TGTGCCAGCAGCCCAAGACAGGGGTCTGTGGGCAACAGCTACACCTTC.

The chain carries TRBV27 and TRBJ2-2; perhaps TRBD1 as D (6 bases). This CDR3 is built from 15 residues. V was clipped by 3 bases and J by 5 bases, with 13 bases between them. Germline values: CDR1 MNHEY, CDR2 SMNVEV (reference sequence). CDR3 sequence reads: CASSFVGGETGELFF. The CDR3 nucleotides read TGTGCCAGCAGTTTTGTAGGGGGTGAGACCGGGGAGCTGTTTTTT.

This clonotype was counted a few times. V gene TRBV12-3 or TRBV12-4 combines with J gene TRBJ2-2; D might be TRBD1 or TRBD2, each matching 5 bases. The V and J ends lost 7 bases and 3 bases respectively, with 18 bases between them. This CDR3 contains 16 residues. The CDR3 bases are TGTGCCAGCATCACCGGACGGGGCGTTTACACCGGGGAGCTGTTTTTT. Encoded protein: CASITGRGVYTGELFF.

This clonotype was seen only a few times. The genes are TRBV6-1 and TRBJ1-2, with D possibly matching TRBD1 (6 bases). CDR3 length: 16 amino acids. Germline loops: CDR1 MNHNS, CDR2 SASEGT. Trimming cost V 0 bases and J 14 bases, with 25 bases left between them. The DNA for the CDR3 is TGTGCCAGCAGTGAAGCGACCGGTGACAGGCTCTCATTGGGTACCTTC. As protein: CASSEATGDRLSLGTF.

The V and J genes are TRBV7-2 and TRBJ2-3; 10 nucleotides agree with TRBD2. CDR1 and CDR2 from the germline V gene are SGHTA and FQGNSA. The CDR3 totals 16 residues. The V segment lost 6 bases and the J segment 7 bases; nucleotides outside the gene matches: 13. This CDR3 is CASRAAGGPGGNTQYF. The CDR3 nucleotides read TGTGCCAGCAGGGCAGCGGGGGGGCCGGGAGGGAATACGCAGTATTTT.

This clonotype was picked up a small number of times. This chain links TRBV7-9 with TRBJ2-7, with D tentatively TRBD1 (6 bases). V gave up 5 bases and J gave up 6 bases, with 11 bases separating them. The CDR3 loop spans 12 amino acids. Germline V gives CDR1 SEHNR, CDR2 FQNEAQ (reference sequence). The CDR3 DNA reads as TGTGCCAGCAGCCGTCAGGGGAGCGAGCAGTACGTC. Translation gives CASSRQGSEQYV.

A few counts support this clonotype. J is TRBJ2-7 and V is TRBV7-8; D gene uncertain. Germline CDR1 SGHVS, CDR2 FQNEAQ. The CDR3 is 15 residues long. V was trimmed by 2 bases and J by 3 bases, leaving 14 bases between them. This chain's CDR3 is CASSLMGLPIYEQYV. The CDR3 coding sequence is TGTGCCAGCAGCTTAATGGGTTTGCCGATCTACGAGCAGTACGTC.

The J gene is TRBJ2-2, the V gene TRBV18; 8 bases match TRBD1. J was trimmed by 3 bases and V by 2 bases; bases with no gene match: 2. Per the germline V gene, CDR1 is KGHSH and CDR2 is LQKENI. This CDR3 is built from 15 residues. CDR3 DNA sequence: TGTGCCAGCTCACCAAGGACAGGGCACACCGGGGAGCTGTTTTTT. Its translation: CASSPRTGHTGELFF.

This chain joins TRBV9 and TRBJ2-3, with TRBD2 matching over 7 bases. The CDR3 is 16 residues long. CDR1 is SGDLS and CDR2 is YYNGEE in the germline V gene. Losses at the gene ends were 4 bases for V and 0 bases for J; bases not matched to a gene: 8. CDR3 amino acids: CASSTSPAGSTDTQYF. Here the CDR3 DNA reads TGTGCCAGCAGCACTAGCCCAGCGGGGAGCACAGATACGCAGTATTTT.

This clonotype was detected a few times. The CDR3 protein is CASSFNSMNTEAFF. CDR3 sequence (DNA): TGTGCCAGCAGCTTTAACAGCATGAACACTGAAGCTTTCTTT. The chain carries TRBV7-8 and TRBJ1-1; D not resolved. Between the trimmed V and J ends, which lost 3 bases and 0 bases, there was a span of 8 bases. CDR1 and CDR2 (germline): SGHVS, FQNEAQ. The CDR3 contains 14 residues.

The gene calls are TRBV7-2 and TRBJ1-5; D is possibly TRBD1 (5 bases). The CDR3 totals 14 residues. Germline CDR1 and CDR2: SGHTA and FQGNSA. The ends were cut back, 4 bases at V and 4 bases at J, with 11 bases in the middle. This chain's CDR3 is CASSYLGGNQPQHF. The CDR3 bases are TGTGCCAGCAGCTACCTTGGGGGGAATCAGCCCCAGCATTTT.

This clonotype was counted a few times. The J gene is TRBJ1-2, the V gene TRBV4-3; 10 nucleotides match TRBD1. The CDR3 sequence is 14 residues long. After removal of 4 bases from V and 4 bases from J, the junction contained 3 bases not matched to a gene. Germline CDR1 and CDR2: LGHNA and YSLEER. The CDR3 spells CASSRDRGFYGYTF. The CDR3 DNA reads TGCGCCAGCAGCCGGGACAGGGGATTCTATGGCTACACCTTC.

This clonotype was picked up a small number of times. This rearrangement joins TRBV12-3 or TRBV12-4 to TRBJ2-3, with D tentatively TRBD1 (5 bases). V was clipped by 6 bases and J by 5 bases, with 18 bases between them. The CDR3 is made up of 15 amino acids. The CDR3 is CASRFGRRRGDTQYF. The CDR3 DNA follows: TGTGCCAGCAGATTCGGACGGAGAAGGGGAGATACGCAGTATTTT.

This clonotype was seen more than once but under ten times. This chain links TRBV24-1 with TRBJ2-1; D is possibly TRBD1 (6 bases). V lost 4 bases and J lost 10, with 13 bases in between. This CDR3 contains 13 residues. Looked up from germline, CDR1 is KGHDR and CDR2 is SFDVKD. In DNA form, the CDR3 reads TGTGCCACCAGTGAGGGGGCCTGGGACGAGCAGTTCTTC. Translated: CATSEGAWDEQFF.